This is a list of T cell receptor beta chains from one sample in a study of immune evolution from preneoplasia to lung adenocarcinoma. Produced via immunoSEQ multiplex PCR; TCRdb's table is partial and in-frame only. The sample records 20,000 to 25,000 clones, over 70% being singletons. Source material: FFPE invasive lung adenocarcinoma tissue. These receptors all stem from a person aged 55 to 75 with lung adenocarcinoma. CDR3s include the opening cysteine and the closing phenylalanine or tryptophan. The order of the fields is clone size, V gene, J gene, D gene, CDR3 DNA, CDR3 protein. D genes are given only for firm matches. The size entry is marked missing in some rows and otherwise reads once, few, many or a size class.

>NA|TRBV25-1|TRBJ2-1|TRBD2
TGTGCCAGCAGTGAAGAAGCGGGAGGAAGGTTCTTC
CASSEEAGGRFF
>NA|TRBV7-2|TRBJ2-1|NA
TGTGCCAGCAGCTTCGATAGCGGAGCCTACAATGAGCAGTTCTTC
CASSFDSGAYNEQFF
>NA|TRBV5-6|TRBJ1-1|TRBD1
TGTGCCAGCAGCGGACAGGGTTCGTTGAACACTGAAGTTTTCTTT
CASSGQGSLNTEVFF
>NA|TRBV28|TRBJ1-2|NA
TGTGCCAGCCGGTCGGACTTGGCATTCACTGTCTACACCTTC
CASRSDLAFTVYTF
>NA|TRBV2|TRBJ2-3|NA
TGTGCCAGCGGGGGTGCAGAGGGGATTACCAGCACAGATACGCAGTATTTT
CASGGAEGITSTDTQYF
>NA|TRBV5-6|TRBJ2-3|NA
TGTGCCAGCAGCCGCGACATCTACACAGATACGCAGTATTTT
CASSRDIYTDTQYF
>NA|TRBV10-3|TRBJ1-1|NA
TGTGCCAGCAGGGAAGGACGGATGAACACTGAAGCTTTCTTT
CASREGRMNTEAFF
>NA|TRBV7-3|TRBJ2-1|NA
TGTGCCAGCAGCTCCGGGCCGGTGGACAATGAGCAGTTCTTC
CASSSGPVDNEQFF
>NA|TRBV6-4|TRBJ2-5|TRBD2
TGTGCCAGCAGTGACTCTCAGCGGGAGGGCCAAGAGACCCAGTACTTC
CASSDSQREGQETQYF
>few|TRBV2|TRBJ2-3|TRBD2
TGTGCCAGCAGTGAAGGGGAGGGTGCCCCTAGCACAGATACGCAGTATTTT
CASSEGEGAPSTDTQYF
>NA|TRBV14|TRBJ2-7|TRBD1
TGTGCCAGCAGCCCCCGGACAGGGGCCTACGAGCAGTACTTC
CASSPRTGAYEQYF
>NA|TRBV7-2|TRBJ2-1|NA
TGTGCCAGCCAGATCCACAATGAGCAGTTCTTC
CASQIHNEQFF
>NA|TRBV14|TRBJ2-5|NA
TGTGCCAGCAGCCATGGAGAGACCCAGTACTTC
CASSHGETQYF
>NA|TRBV4-1|TRBJ1-2|TRBD1
TGCGCCAGCAGCCAAGTCTTTAACAGGGGCTATGGCTACACCTTC
CASSQVFNRGYGYTF
>NA|TRBV19|TRBJ2-1|TRBD2
TGTGCCAGTAGTATGGGTCCGGGGGGCTACAATGAGCAGTTCTTC
CASSMGPGGYNEQFF
>NA|TRBV6-1|TRBJ1-2|NA
TGTGCCAGCAGTGAAGTAGGCCAGGGAGACTATGGCTACACCTTC
CASSEVGQGDYGYTF
>NA|TRBV15|TRBJ2-1|NA
TGTGCCACCAGCAGAGGAGGGAGCGAATGGAATGAGCAGTTCTTC
CATSRGGSEWNEQFF